This T cell receptor (beta chain) was sequenced in a study of T-cell reconstitution after alpha-beta-depleted transplantation in children. A library of TCRbeta sequences, prepared with unique molecular identifiers, was generated. Each CDR3 protein is one row after TCRdb ran MiXCR on the PCR reads. This table holds some 350,000 distinct CDR3 sequences, about 9.4% found once. This clonotype has more than one count but fewer than ten. The CDR3 consists of 16 residues. V dropped 1 base and J dropped 2; count of bases not matched to a gene: 4. The germline V gene has CDR1 SGHVS and CDR2 FNYEAQ. The sequence derives from a human donor who donated a stem cell graft to a child with acute lymphoblastic leukemia. This specimen consisted of PBMCs from the stem cell graft donor, obtained from the stem cell graft. The J gene is TRBJ2-3, the V gene TRBV7-6; 9 bases line up with TRBD2. The CDR3 nucleotides read TGTGCCAGCAGCTTAGAGGGACTAGCCCCCACAGATACGCAGTATTTT. This encodes CASSLEGLAPTDTQYF.